Listed below are T cell receptor beta chains from one sample, sequenced in a study of shared clonotypes between healthy human individuals. Assay: immunoSEQ multiplex PCR; the TCRdb copy retains only in-frame clones and omits some. The sample has roughly 450,000 clones, about four fifths seen once. The sequenced sample was PBMCs. These receptors were collected from a middle-aged woman in good health. Some clones in this sample may be carry-over from other donors' samples. Both conserved end residues are part of each CDR3. D genes are given only for firm matches. A clone size is listed for some rows: how often the clone was seen (once, few, many), or a class if it is expanded.

V gene: TRBV7-2
D gene: TRBD1
clone size: many
CDR3 protein: CASSLAFTGGDQPQHF

V gene: TRBV2
D gene: NA
clone size: NA
CDR3 protein: CASSGRLSGGEQFF

V gene: TRBV5-1
D gene: TRBD2
clone size: NA
CDR3 protein: CASSLGLALETQYF

V gene: TRBV5-1
D gene: NA
clone size: NA
CDR3 protein: CATGPRDGNEAFF

V gene: TRBV9
D gene: NA
clone size: NA
CDR3 protein: CASSVQSASDEQFF

V gene: TRBV6-6
D gene: TRBD1
clone size: NA
CDR3 protein: CASSIDRDLSTQHF

V gene: TRBV5-1
D gene: TRBD2
clone size: NA
CDR3 protein: CASSLTSGITDTQYF

V gene: TRBV11-3
D gene: NA
clone size: NA
CDR3 protein: CASSGVTDTQYF

V gene: TRBV19
D gene: NA
clone size: NA
CDR3 protein: CASSMGLTEAFF

V gene: TRBV2
D gene: NA
clone size: NA
CDR3 protein: CASTRTVPYEQYF

V gene: TRBV28
D gene: NA
clone size: once
CDR3 protein: CASTLQAINEKLFF

V gene: TRBV4-3
D gene: TRBD1
clone size: NA
CDR3 protein: CASSQDRTTYQPQHF

V gene: TRBV30
D gene: NA
clone size: NA
CDR3 protein: CAWRRDNEKLFF

V gene: TRBV2
D gene: TRBD1
clone size: NA
CDR3 protein: CASSWDRYIQYF